This TCR beta chain came from a study of T cell responses to AZD1222 COVID-19 vaccine. Study summary: Analyses pooled second doses at about 4 or about 12 weeks.

CDR1 and CDR2 (germline): SNHLY, FYNNEI. This CDR3 has 15 residues. The study, taken as a whole, reports: Regions 160-218 and 743-854 held dominance among vaccine-associated CD4 TCRs, which spanned spike. Baseline serology detected seropositivity in only a handful of AZD1222 recipients.

As regards this clone: Its antigen remains unknown. A junction end diverges from the germline sequence, so it may reflect a read error.

TCRdb keeps only in-frame clones here, not all; method: immunoSEQ multiplex PCR. In the table there are roughly 100,000 clones, 93% of which are singletons. The clonotype was recovered from an adult in good health. This rearrangement joins TRBV2 to TRBJ2-1, with 13 bases matching TRBD2. This sample comprised peripheral blood, obtained on day 0 of AZD1222 vaccination. The CDR3 region is CASSEDFGSGLAGLF. The CDR3 DNA reads as TGTGCCAGCAGTGAAGATTTCGGGTCGGGACTAGCGGGACTCTTC.